This T cell receptor beta chain was sequenced in a study of CD8 T cells in ankylosing spondylitis. The CDR3 totals 14 residues. The germline gives CDR1 SNHLY, CDR2 FYNNEI. V lost 4 bases, J lost 4 bases, and 12 bases lay in between. General observations from the study: Blood from ankylosing spondylitis patients appeared to carry a characteristic roughly eight-variant TCR beta motif.

This clonotype has a handful of counts. Its specificity is unknown. TCRdb fed the 5' RACE reads into MiXCR, producing one record per CDR3 protein. The table has 500,000 to 550,000 distinct CDR3 sequences, about an eighth seen once; the top ten hold 6.8%. The V gene is TRBV2, the J gene TRBJ2-3; D is perhaps TRBD1 or TRBD2 (5 bases each). The source of this sequence is a male donor with ankylosing spondylitis. Sequenced material: blood, either unsorted or a sorted T cell fraction (not recorded which). CDR3 protein: CASSVERDADTQYF. For the CDR3, the DNA is TGTGCCAGCAGTGTTGAACGGGACGCAGATACGCAGTATTTT. The full variable domain, its missing parts supplied by reference TRBV2 and TRBJ2-3, is EPEVTQTPSHQVTQMGQEVILRCVPISNHLYFYWYRQILGQKVEFLVSFYNNEISEKSEIFDDQFSVERPDGSNFTLKIRSTKLEDSAMYFCASSVERDADTQYFGPGTRLTVL.